This TCR beta chain stems from a study of T cells expressing NK-cell markers. The wider study: Sorted T-cell subsets CD3+CD56+NKG2C+, CD3+CD56+NKG2C- and CD3+CD56-NKG2C+ were TCR beta-sequenced. Sequenced donors, eight in total, included seven who were HCMV-seropositive and one who was seronegative.

The CDR3 is 12 residues long. Germline V gives CDR1 MGHDK, CDR2 SYGVNS. TCRdb processed the 5' RACE reads again and assigns one entry to each CDR3 protein, with no DNA. The sample has roughly 420,000 distinct CDR3 sequences, and its top ten clones hold less than 7.5%. Study conclusions and caveats: NKG2C+ dominant clonotypes from roughly 6 donors made up about 1.0-8% of CD8+ T cells. There remained a lack of clarity about HCMV specificity of expanded NKG2C+ T cell clones.

Details on this clonotype: Its antigen remains unknown.

Sequenced: blood T cells: a sorted CD56 or NKG2C T cell subset, CD4+ or CD8+ T cells, or bulk PBMC T cells (not recorded which). The chain carries TRBV25-1 and TRBJ2-2; the D gene TCRdb calls, TRBD2, cannot be checked with no DNA. This TCR was recovered from a woman between 18 and 75 years old in good health. CDR3 region: CASRRDTGELFF.